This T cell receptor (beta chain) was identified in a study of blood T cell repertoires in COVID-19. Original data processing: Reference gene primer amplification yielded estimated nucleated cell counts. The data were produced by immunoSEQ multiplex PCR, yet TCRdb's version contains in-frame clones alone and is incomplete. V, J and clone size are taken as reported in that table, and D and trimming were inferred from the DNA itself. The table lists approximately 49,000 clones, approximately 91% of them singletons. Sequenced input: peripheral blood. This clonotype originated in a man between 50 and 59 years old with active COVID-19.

The CDR3 spells CASSFWGTGGKNEQFF. CDR3 nucleotides: TGTGCCAGCAGCTTCTGGGGGACAGGGGGCAAGAATGAGCAGTTCTTC. This chain joins TRBV7-6 and TRBJ2-1, with TRBD1 identical over 12 bases. Germline V lookup: CDR1 SGHVS, CDR2 FNYEAQ. V gave up 3 bases and J gave up 7 bases; unmatched junction bases: 7. The CDR3 runs 16 residues. Together with reference TRBV7-6 and TRBJ2-1, the CDR3 gives the full variable domain: GAGVSQSPRYKVTKRGQDVALRCDPISGHVSLYWYRQALGQGPEFLTYFNYEAQQDKSGLPNDRFSAERPEGSISTLTIQRTEQRDSAMYRCASSFWGTGGKNEQFFGPGTRLTVL.